These 30 T cell receptor beta chains came from one sample sequenced in a study of blood T cell repertoires in COVID-19. The protocol was immunoSEQ multiplex PCR, while the TCRdb copy is restricted to in-frame clones and leaves out a portion. Altogether 180,000 or so clones are present, approximately 88% being singletons, with the ten largest covering roughly 13%. Sample: PBMCs or T cells enriched from blood (not recorded which). The source is an older woman who had recovered from COVID-19.

This chain connects TRBV5-1 to TRBJ2-2, with D possibly TRBD1 on 5 matching bases. V was pared by 3 bases and J by 1 base, with 7 bases between. The CDR3 contains 14 residues. Germline loops: CDR1 SGHRS, CDR2 YFSETQ. The CDR3 DNA is TGCGCCAGCAGCTCTACAGGGAACACCGGGGAGCTGTTTTTT. As protein: CASSSTGNTGELFF.

The chain combines TRBV4-1 with TRBJ1-1; 7 nucleotides line up with TRBD1. CDR1 and CDR2 from the germline V gene are MGHRA and YSYEKL. Germline trimming cut 3 bases from V and 2 bases from J; bases unmatched to any gene: 12. CDR3 length equals 17 residues. The CDR3 sequence is CASSHPGGGLGNTEAFF. The CDR3 DNA sequence: TGCGCCAGCAGCCACCCTGGAGGGGGCCTAGGCAACACTGAAGCTTTCTTT.

The chain is built from TRBV5-4 and TRBJ2-3; 12 bases fit TRBD2. V gave up 4 bases and J gave up 5 bases; unmatched junction bases: 11. The CDR3 runs 17 residues. Germline V gene data show CDR1 as SGHNT and CDR2 as YYREEE (reference sequence). This CDR3 is CASSRGLAGRGGDTQYF. The CDR3 DNA reads as TGTGCCAGCAGCCGAGGACTAGCGGGGAGGGGGGGAGATACGCAGTATTTT.

The chain uses TRBV28 and TRBJ2-2, with 10 positions matching TRBD2. This CDR3 is built from 17 residues. CDR1 and CDR2 (germline): MDHEN, SYDVKM. J gave up 2 bases and V 3 bases, and 6 bases lay outside the gene matches. The CDR3 spells CASSFLGLARNTGELFF. The CDR3, as DNA: TGTGCCAGCAGTTTTCTGGGACTAGCGCGAAACACCGGGGAGCTGTTTTTT.

This chain uses TRBV5-1 with TRBJ2-3, with TRBD1 identical over 7 bases. Germline V lookup: CDR1 SGHRS, CDR2 YFSETQ. This CDR3 has 14 residues. The J segment lost 2 bases and the V segment lost 9 bases, leaving 9 bases of the junction unmatched. CDR3 sequence: CATTMGQNTDTQYF. CDR3 sequence (DNA): TGCGCCACCACTATGGGACAGAACACAGATACGCAGTATTTT.

The chain recombines TRBV10-3 with TRBJ1-1; 7 bases line up with TRBD1. Losses at the gene ends were 3 bases for V and 0 bases for J; bases not matched to a gene: 4. Germline CDR1 ENHRY, CDR2 SYGVKD. The CDR3 extends over 15 amino acids. The DNA for the CDR3 is TGTGCCATCAGTGAACAGGGGTCCTTGAACACTGAAGCTTTCTTT. Amino acid sequence: CAISEQGSLNTEAFF.

This chain uses TRBV19 with TRBJ1-5; the D gene is possibly TRBD1 (5 bases). This CDR3 contains 14 residues. V was pared by 11 bases and J by 4 bases, with 18 bases between. CDR1 and CDR2 (germline): LNHDA, SQIVND (reference sequence). CDR3 DNA: TGTGCCTGCGCCGGGCAGGGAGGGAATCAGCCCCAGCATTTT. Amino acids: CACAGQGGNQPQHF.

The sample holds one count of this clone. The chain recombines TRBV20-1 with TRBJ2-7; TRBD2 matches at 13 bases. Germline loops: CDR1 DFQATT, CDR2 SNEGSKA (reference sequence). After removal of 3 bases from V and 2 bases from J, the junction contained 4 bases not matched to a gene. The CDR3 consists of 15 residues. The chain's CDR3 is CSASGGLAGTYEQYF. The CDR3 bases are TGCAGTGCTAGTGGGGGACTAGCGGGGACCTACGAGCAGTACTTC.

The chain employs TRBV5-6 and TRBJ1-2; no firm D call. Trimming pared 4 bases from V and 4 bases from J, leaving 14 bases between. Germline V gene lookup returns CDR1 SGHDT and CDR2 YYEEEE. The CDR3 contains 14 residues. CDR3 sequence reads: CASSLVGVRYGYTF. CDR3 nucleotides: TGTGCCAGCAGCCTAGTCGGGGTCCGCTATGGCTACACCTTC.

The gene calls are TRBV5-4 and TRBJ2-5; D is perhaps TRBD2 (6 bases). CDR1 SGHNT and CDR2 YYREEE come from the germline V gene (reference sequence). The CDR3 loop spans 13 amino acids. V lost 4 bases and J 2 bases, leaving 9 bases between the germline ends. The CDR3 bases are TGTGCCAGCAGCAAACGGGGGCAAGAGACCCAGTACTTC. This translates into CASSKRGQETQYF.

The chain links TRBV9 to TRBJ2-2; tentatively, D is TRBD2 (6 bases). This CDR3 contains 20 residues. Trimming pared 0 bases from V and 3 bases from J, leaving 24 bases between. The germline V gene has CDR1 SGDLS and CDR2 YYNGEE. CDR3 region: CASSVDGVVAVLGDTGELFF. CDR3 DNA: TGTGCCAGCAGCGTAGACGGGGTAGTAGCGGTCCTGGGGGACACCGGGGAGCTGTTTTTT.

This chain joins TRBV2 and TRBJ1-2; D call uncertain. The V end lost 4 bases, the J end lost 2 bases, and 11 bases lay between the germline ends. Germline V gene lookup returns CDR1 SNHLY and CDR2 FYNNEI. This CDR3 region has 14 residues. Written as DNA, the CDR3 is TGTGCCAGCAGTGTGGAGGCGAAAAACTATGGCTACACCTTC. Translation gives CASSVEAKNYGYTF.

The chain carries TRBV7-2 and TRBJ2-7, with a possible D match to TRBD1 (5 bases). V dropped 2 bases and J dropped 2 bases, with 16 bases sitting between them. The CDR3 spans 16 residues. Germline values: CDR1 SGHTA, CDR2 FQGNSA. DNA of the CDR3: TGTGCCAGCAGCTTATATGGAAATACAGGAGCCTACGAGCAGTACTTC. Translated, it gives CASSLYGNTGAYEQYF.

V and J are TRBV7-3 and TRBJ2-2; 10 nucleotides line up with TRBD1. J was trimmed by 4 bases and V by 5 bases; bases with no gene match: 4. The CDR3 has 15 residues. Germline values: CDR1 SGHTA, CDR2 FQGTGA. The CDR3 coding sequence is TGTGCCAGCAGCCCTCGGGACAGGGGCACCGGGGAGCTGTTTTTT. It translates to CASSPRDRGTGELFF.

This chain joins TRBV19 and TRBJ2-7, with 7 bases matching TRBD1. The CDR3 consists of 16 residues. Germline CDR1 LNHDA, CDR2 SQIVND (reference sequence). With 5 bases clipped from V and 1 base from J, the junction kept 11 bases outside the gene matches. In nucleotides, the CDR3 is TGTGCCAGTAGTTTAAAGACAGGGCGGTCTTCCTACGAGCAGTACTTC. Its translation is CASSLKTGRSSYEQYF.

V gene TRBV7-2 combines with J gene TRBJ2-5; D is unclear. This CDR3 contains 11 residues. Germline-derived CDR1 and CDR2 are SGHTA and FQGNSA. Between the trimmed V and J ends, which lost 4 bases and 2 bases, there was a span of 2 bases. The CDR3 DNA sequence: TGTGCCAGCAGCTCACAAGAGACCCAGTACTTC. Translated: CASSSQETQYF. Full variable domain (outside the CDR3, taken from reference TRBV7-2 and TRBJ2-5): GAGVSQSPSNKVTEKGKDVELRCDPISGHTALYWYRQSLGQGLEFLIYFQGNSAPDKSGLPSDRFSAERTGGSVSTLTIQRTQQEDSAVYLCASSSQETQYFGPGTRLLVL.

The chain carries TRBV21-1 and TRBJ2-1; the table's D gene call, TRBD2, was not cross checked with the DNA. TRBV21-1 is deemed a pseudogene. CDR3 length: 17 amino acids. CDR3 nucleotides: TGTGCCAGCAGCAAAGGGGGAGGGGGAGTTCCGTACAATGAGCAGTTCTTC. Residues: CASSKGGGGVPYNEQFF.

This chain joins TRBV10-3 and TRBJ2-1, with TRBD2 matching over 8 bases. In germline, CDR1 is ENHRY, CDR2 SYGVKD. J lost 0 bases, V lost 4 bases, and 11 bases had no gene match. This CDR3 contains 18 residues. This CDR3 reads CAISVGPQAGDSYNEQFF. The DNA of the CDR3 is TGTGCCATCAGTGTGGGACCTCAAGCGGGAGACTCCTACAATGAGCAGTTCTTC.

This clone showed up just once. The chain has TRBV4-1 and TRBJ2-3, with 8 bases aligning to TRBD1. The CDR3 runs to 18 residues. Germline V CDR1 and CDR2: MGHRA, YSYEKL. V was clipped by 0 bases and J by 2 bases; unmatched bases: 10. CDR3 sequence: CASSQEGRGQGTTDTQYF. The CDR3 bases are TGCGCCAGCAGCCAAGAAGGGCGTGGACAGGGTACCACAGATACGCAGTATTTT.

The V gene is TRBV24-1, the J gene TRBJ2-2; weak D call: TRBD2 (7 bases). The V end was cut by 4 bases, the J end by 7 bases, with 18 bases between. CDR3 size: 16 residues. The germline V gene encodes CDR1 KGHDR and CDR2 SFDVKD. Here the CDR3 DNA reads TGTGCCACCAGTGACCCCGTGGGGGGGCGGCACGGGGAGCTGTTTTTT. Translating it yields CATSDPVGGRHGELFF.

The chain uses TRBV30 and TRBJ1-6; TRBD1 aligns across 7 bases. This CDR3 contains 16 residues. Germline V gives CDR1 GTSNPN, CDR2 SVGIG (reference sequence). Trimming cost V 5 bases and J 3 bases; bases outside gene matches: 10. The CDR3 loop reads CAWSLRRQGYNSPLHF. Here the CDR3 DNA reads TGTGCCTGGTCCTTAAGAAGACAGGGCTATAATTCACCCCTCCACTTT.

CDR3 in amino acids: CASSWEGSAGELFF. The CDR3 nucleotides read TGTGCCAGCAGCTGGGAGGGTTCAGCCGGGGAGCTGTTTTTT. The V call is TRBV5-6, the J call TRBJ2-2; 7 bases are shared with TRBD2. The CDR3 extends over 14 amino acids. The germline V gene encodes CDR1 SGHDT and CDR2 YYEEEE. Trimming at V came to 3 bases and at J to 6 bases, leaving 5 bases not matched to a gene.

The V gene is TRBV7-9, the J gene TRBJ2-5, with 11 bases aligning to TRBD2. CDR1 SEHNR and CDR2 FQNEAQ come from the germline V gene (reference sequence). The CDR3 is made up of 17 amino acids. V shed 0 bases, J shed 1 base, and the junction held 4 bases outside the gene matches. The CDR3 region has the DNA TGTGCCAGCAGCTTAGCCGTGGGGACTAGCGGCCAAGAGACCCAGTACTTC. Amino acids: CASSLAVGTSGQETQYF.

The V call is TRBV9, the J call TRBJ1-2; 8 bases match TRBD1. The CDR3 has 14 residues. With V trimmed by 3 bases and J by 3 bases, 4 bases remained unmatched. Germline CDR1 and CDR2: SGDLS and YYNGEE. DNA for the CDR3: TGTGCCAGCAGCGGGACAGGGAGGGACTATGGCTACACCTTC. This translates into CASSGTGRDYGYTF.

This chain links TRBV27 with TRBJ1-5; 7 nucleotides match TRBD1. Germline values: CDR1 MNHEY, CDR2 SMNVEV (reference sequence). The CDR3 contains 14 residues. Trimming cost V 4 bases and J 6 bases; bases outside gene matches: 6. The CDR3 coding sequence is TGTGCCAGCAGTTGGAGACAGGGCGCTCAGCCCCAGCATTTT. Protein: CASSWRQGAQPQHF.

This sequence joins TRBV5-1 and TRBJ2-1, with 7 bases aligning to TRBD2. This CDR3 has 15 amino acids. CDR1 is SGHRS and CDR2 is YFSETQ in the germline V gene. The V and J ends lost 1 base and 2 bases, in that order; junction bases with no gene match: 3. The CDR3 reads CASSLQRGTYNEQFF. The CDR3 DNA reads as TGCGCCAGCAGCTTGCAGCGGGGTACCTACAATGAGCAGTTCTTC.

This clone appeared once. This chain uses TRBV7-6 with TRBJ2-1, with 11 positions matching TRBD1. Germline trimming cut 4 bases from V and 7 bases from J; bases unmatched to any gene: 6. In germline, CDR1 is SGHVS, CDR2 FNYEAQ. The CDR3 totals 15 residues. CDR3 nucleotide sequence: TGTGCCAGCAGCTCGACCGGGACAGGGGGGAATGAGCAGTTCTTC. Translating it yields CASSSTGTGGNEQFF. Looking up the rest from reference TRBV7-6 and TRBJ2-1 gives the full variable domain: GAGVSQSPRYKVTKRGQDVALRCDPISGHVSLYWYRQALGQGPEFLTYFNYEAQQDKSGLPNDRFSAERPEGSISTLTIQRTEQRDSAMYRCASSSTGTGGNEQFFGPGTRLTVL.

V usage is TRBV9 and J usage is TRBJ2-2; 8 bases are a match to TRBD1. The CDR3 loop spans 14 amino acids. J was trimmed by 6 bases and V by 1 base; bases with no gene match: 2. The V gene's germline CDR1 is SGDLS and CDR2 YYNGEE. The CDR3: CASSVWTGPGELFF. The CDR3 nucleotides read TGTGCCAGCAGCGTATGGACAGGGCCCGGGGAGCTGTTTTTT.

The chain has TRBV2 and TRBJ2-7; 7 nucleotides align to TRBD1. The CDR3 covers 15 residues. CDR1 SNHLY and CDR2 FYNNEI come from the germline V gene. V shed 4 bases, J shed 0 bases, and the junction held 6 bases outside the gene matches. In DNA form, the CDR3 reads TGTGCCAGCAGTGGACAGGGCTACAGCTCCTACGAGCAGTACTTC. Its protein product is CASSGQGYSSYEQYF.

In this sample, this clone turned up a few times. CDR3 in DNA: TGCGCCAGCAGTCCTAGACAGGGGGCCTCCTACGAGCAGTACTTC. Protein sequence: CASSPRQGASYEQYF. This chain joins TRBV5-1 and TRBJ2-7, with TRBD1 matching 10 bases. Germline CDR1 and CDR2: SGHRS and YFSETQ. V was clipped by 5 bases and J by 0 bases; unmatched bases: 5. The length of the CDR3 is 15 residues.